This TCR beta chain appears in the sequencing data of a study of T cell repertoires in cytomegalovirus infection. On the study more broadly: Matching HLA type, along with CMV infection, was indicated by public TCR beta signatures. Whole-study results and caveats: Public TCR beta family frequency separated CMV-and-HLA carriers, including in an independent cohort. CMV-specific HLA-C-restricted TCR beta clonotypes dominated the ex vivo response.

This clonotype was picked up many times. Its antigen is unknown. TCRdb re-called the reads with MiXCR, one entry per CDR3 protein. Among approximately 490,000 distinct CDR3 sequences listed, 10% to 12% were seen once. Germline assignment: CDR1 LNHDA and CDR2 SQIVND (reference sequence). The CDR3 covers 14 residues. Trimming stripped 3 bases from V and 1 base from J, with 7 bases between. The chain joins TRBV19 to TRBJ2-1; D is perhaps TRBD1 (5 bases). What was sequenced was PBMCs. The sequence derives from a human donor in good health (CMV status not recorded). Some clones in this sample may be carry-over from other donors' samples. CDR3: CASSITGSYNEQFF. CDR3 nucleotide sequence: TGTGCCAGTAGTATTACAGGTTCCTACAATGAGCAGTTCTTC.